This T cell receptor (beta chain) was identified during a study of shared clonotypes between healthy human individuals. Broader study findings: Clonotypes not shared had lower generation probabilities than those common to all four donors.

Germline loops: CDR1 MNHEY, CDR2 SMNVEV (reference sequence). With 10 bases removed from V and 12 bases from J, the gap between germline ends came to 19 bases. CDR3 length equals 12 residues. Turning to this clone: Its cognate antigen is unknown.

TCRdb's table, derived via immunoSEQ multiplex PCR, lists solely in-frame clones and lacks some. Among about 600,000 clones, 97% were seen once, and the ten largest hold approximately 0.057%. This chain joins TRBV27 and TRBJ2-1, with D possibly TRBD2 on 7 matching bases. Sequenced sample: naive CD4+ T cells sorted from blood. Subset: CD45RA+ positively selected. The source of this sequence is a woman aged 25 to 45 in good health. The chain's CDR3 is CATAPTGGMQFF. In DNA form, the CDR3 reads TGTGCCACCGCCCCCACGGGGGGCATGCAGTTCTTC.